A single sample is the source of the 10 T cell receptor beta chains below, sequenced in a study of CD8 T cells in ankylosing spondylitis. From the 5' RACE reads, TCRdb called clonotypes with MiXCR, one entry per CDR3 protein. Seen here are fewer than 250,000 distinct CDR3 sequences, 25% to 30% observed once, and the top ten hold approximately 6.6%. Sample: blood, either unsorted or a sorted T cell fraction (not recorded which). The receptors were sampled from a male donor with ankylosing spondylitis or in good health (not recorded which).

Ten or more counts support this clonotype. The rearrangement uses TRBV7-2 and TRBJ2-1; 11 nucleotides align to TRBD2. The CDR3 spans 17 residues. CDR1 is SGHTA and CDR2 is FQGNSA in the germline V gene. With 3 bases clipped from V and 7 bases from J, the junction kept 11 bases outside the gene matches. CDR3 sequence: CASSLGRLSGRANEQFF. The CDR3 bases are TGTGCCAGCAGCTTGGGTCGACTTAGCGGGAGGGCGAATGAGCAGTTCTTC.

The chain links TRBV6-5 to TRBJ1-1; D is possibly TRBD1 (5 bases). The V and J ends lost 0 bases and 6 bases respectively, with 5 bases between them. CDR1 is MNHEY, CDR2 SVGAGI, per germline. The CDR3 is 12 amino acids. The CDR3 sequence: CASSYSGAEAFF. CDR3 nucleotides: TGTGCCAGCAGTTACTCGGGGGCTGAAGCTTTCTTT.

The chain links TRBV27 to TRBJ2-7; D is unresolved. The CDR3 is 13 amino acids. V lost 0 bases, J lost 3 bases, and 6 bases lay in between. CDR1 MNHEY and CDR2 SMNVEV come from the germline V gene (reference sequence). The CDR3 spells CASSLSNNYEQYF. The CDR3 nucleotides are TGTGCCAGCAGTTTATCGAACAACTACGAGCAGTACTTC.

This clonotype has ten or more counts. The chain has TRBV7-6 and TRBJ2-5, with no clear D. V gave up 4 bases and J gave up 1 base, with 13 bases separating them. CDR1 is SGHVS, CDR2 FNYEAQ, per germline. The CDR3 has 15 residues. CDR3 residues: CASSYTLLPQETQYF. In DNA, the CDR3 is TGTGCCAGCAGCTATACCCTACTTCCCCAAGAGACCCAGTACTTC.

This clonotype was picked up a small number of times. The chain employs TRBV3-1 and TRBJ2-1; 9 bases fit TRBD1. This CDR3 has 14 amino acids. CDR1 and CDR2 from the germline V gene are LGHDT and YNNKEL (reference sequence). J gave up 9 bases and V 3 bases, and 6 bases lay outside the gene matches. CDR3 nucleotide sequence: TGTGCCAGCAGCCACCCGGGACAGGGAGCTGAGCAGTTCTTC. Its translation is CASSHPGQGAEQFF.

This clonotype has at least ten counts. V is TRBV6-5 and J is TRBJ2-1, with 9 bases matching TRBD1. CDR1 and CDR2 from the germline V gene are MNHEY and SVGAGI. After removal of 4 bases from V and 5 bases from J, the junction contained 6 bases not matched to a gene. CDR3 length equals 15 residues. Here the CDR3 DNA reads TGTGCCAGCAGTTCGCGGCGGACAGGGGACAATGAGCAGTTCTTC. It codes for CASSSRRTGDNEQFF.

This clonotype was counted many times. The chain links TRBV4-3 to TRBJ1-5; the D gene is possibly TRBD1 (6 bases). Per the germline V gene, CDR1 is LGHNA and CDR2 is YSLEER. V dropped 4 bases and J dropped 2 bases, with 9 bases sitting between them. This CDR3 spans 14 amino acids. CDR3 amino acids: CASSPWTGNQPQHF. The CDR3 region has the DNA TGCGCCAGCAGCCCCTGGACAGGCAATCAGCCCCAGCATTTT.

The sample holds many counts of this clonotype. The J gene is TRBJ1-1, the V gene TRBV18; D gene unclear. Per the germline V gene, CDR1 is KGHSH and CDR2 is LQKENI. Trimming shortened V by 3 bases and J by 1 base, and 6 bases separated the two germline ends. The CDR3 consists of 13 residues. CDR3 protein: CASSPQKNTEAFF. In DNA form, the CDR3 reads TGTGCCAGCTCACCCCAGAAGAACACTGAAGCTTTCTTT.

The chain links TRBV20-1 to TRBJ2-7; 12 bases agree with TRBD2. Germline values: CDR1 DFQATT, CDR2 SNEGSKA (reference sequence). The length of the CDR3 is 14 residues. After removal of 5 bases from V and 2 bases from J, the junction contained 4 bases not matched to a gene. The CDR3 protein is CSAPRLAGAYEQYF. The DNA for the CDR3 is TGCAGTGCTCCTCGACTAGCGGGGGCCTACGAGCAGTACTTC.

Only a few counts were recorded for this clonotype. The V gene is TRBV20-1, the J gene TRBJ1-4, with TRBD1 matching over 8 bases. The J segment lost 7 bases and the V segment lost 3 bases, leaving 7 bases of the junction unmatched. This CDR3 contains 14 residues. The germline CDR1 and CDR2 sequences are DFQATT and SNEGSKA (reference sequence). CDR3 sequence: CSARWTGFGEKLFF. CDR3 DNA sequence: TGCAGTGCTAGGTGGACAGGGTTCGGTGAAAAACTGTTTTTT.